These 27 T cell receptor beta chains share one sample of origin, sequenced in a study of PD-1 blockade in classical Hodgkin lymphoma. Exposure to brentuximab vedotin varied, and each patient had relapsed following autologous stem cell transplantation. Thawed PBMCs underwent magnetic negative selection to yield purified CD4+ T cells. The data were produced by immunoSEQ multiplex PCR, yet TCRdb's version contains in-frame clones alone and is incomplete. The profile shows 30,000 to 40,000 clones, about 93% of them singletons. The sequenced sample was CD4+ T cells from blood, obtained at baseline. All receptors derive from a human donor with classical Hodgkin lymphoma.

This chain links TRBV30 with TRBJ2-3; possible D gene TRBD1, 6 bases. CDR1 and CDR2 (germline): GTSNPN, SVGIG (reference sequence). Trimming took 2 bases from V and 6 from J, leaving 9 bases between them. The CDR3 runs to 12 residues. DNA of the CDR3: TGTGCCTGGAGTAATAGGGGGGATACGCAGTATTTT. This sequence encodes CAWSNRGDTQYF.

This chain connects TRBV10-3 to TRBJ1-2, with D possibly matching TRBD1 (6 bases). Germline CDR1 reads ENHRY; CDR2 reads SYGVKD. The CDR3 has 13 residues. V dropped 5 bases and J dropped 1 base, with 8 bases sitting between them. CDR3: CAISMDSNYGYTF. The CDR3 nucleotides are TGTGCCATCAGTATGGACAGTAACTATGGCTACACCTTC.

V usage is TRBV5-4 and J usage is TRBJ2-3, with 13 bases aligning to TRBD2. V dropped 10 bases and J dropped 2; count of bases not matched to a gene: 10. Germline loops: CDR1 SGHNT, CDR2 YYREEE (reference sequence). This CDR3 spans 16 amino acids. The CDR3 here is CAGRTSGRANTDTQYF. CDR3 nucleotide sequence: TGTGCCGGGAGGACTAGCGGGAGAGCGAACACAGATACGCAGTATTTT.

The rearrangement uses TRBV5-5 and TRBJ1-4; a possible D gene is TRBD1 (5 bases). The CDR3 is 15 amino acids. V was cut by 0 bases and J by 2 bases, with 8 bases left in between. Germline loops: CDR1 SGHKS, CDR2 YYEKEE (reference sequence). The CDR3 nucleotides are TGTGCCAGCAGCTTGGGGGCAGGGACTAATGAAAAACTGTTTTTT. This encodes CASSLGAGTNEKLFF. The full variable domain, its missing parts supplied by reference TRBV5-5 and TRBJ1-4, is DAGVTQSPTHLIKTRGQQVTLRCSPISGHKSVSWYQQVLGQGPQFIFQYYEKEERGRGNFPDRFSARQFPNYSSELNVNALLLGDSALYLCASSLGAGTNEKLFFGSGTQLSVL.

This clone was seen just once. The chain employs TRBV5-6 and TRBJ1-2, with D unclear. Trimming stripped 5 bases from V and 7 bases from J, with 21 bases between. Germline values: CDR1 SGHDT, CDR2 YYEEEE. This CDR3 region has 15 residues. CDR3 sequence reads: CASSPSDRDRGGYTF. In DNA, the CDR3 is TGTGCCAGCAGTCCATCCGACCGGGATCGGGGTGGCTACACCTTC.

This rearrangement joins TRBV28 to TRBJ1-5; D remains unclear. The CDR3 spans 10 residues. CDR1 MDHEN and CDR2 SYDVKM come from the germline V gene. V dropped 6 bases and J dropped 9 bases, with 6 bases sitting between them. The CDR3 DNA reads as TGTGCCAGCAGCCTCTGGCCCCAGCATTTT. Translated, it gives CASSLWPQHF.

V gene TRBV2 combines with J gene TRBJ2-1, with 10 bases identical to TRBD1. The CDR3 is 15 amino acids. CDR1 and CDR2 (germline): SNHLY, FYNNEI. Trimming took 4 bases from V and 9 from J; bases not matched to a gene: 9. CDR3 loop: CASSAGTGEFSEQFF. The DNA for the CDR3 is TGTGCCAGCAGTGCCGGGACAGGGGAATTTAGTGAGCAGTTCTTC.

The chain uses TRBV5-1 and TRBJ1-1; no clear D. CDR3 length: 15 residues. V gave up 0 bases and J gave up 2 bases, with 11 bases separating them. CDR1 is SGHRS and CDR2 is YFSETQ in the germline V gene. This CDR3 is CASSLDHTENTEAFF. The CDR3 coding sequence is TGCGCCAGCAGCTTGGATCACACAGAAAACACTGAAGCTTTCTTT.

This clone was seen only once. The rearrangement links TRBV5-1 to TRBJ1-1; unclear D gene. The germline CDR1 and CDR2 sequences are SGHRS and YFSETQ. Between the trimmed V and J ends, which lost 2 bases and 7 bases, there was a span of 12 bases. This CDR3 is 13 amino acids long. The CDR3 spells CASSFRLSGEAFF. The CDR3 DNA follows: TGCGCCAGCAGCTTCCGGCTATCCGGTGAAGCTTTCTTT.

The chain couples TRBV9 to TRBJ1-2; 9 positions agree with TRBD1. The germline V gene has CDR1 SGDLS and CDR2 YYNGEE. V gave up 3 bases and J gave up 4 bases; unmatched junction bases: 10. CDR3 size: 16 residues. CDR3 nucleotide sequence: TGTGCCAGCAGCGAGGCTCCGGGACAGGGTTCCTATGGCTACACCTTC. It is translated as CASSEAPGQGSYGYTF.

This sequence joins TRBV19 and TRBJ2-3; D gene uncertain. V lost 4 bases and J lost 3, with 14 bases in between. Germline assignment: CDR1 LNHDA and CDR2 SQIVND (reference sequence). CDR3 length: 15 amino acids. For the CDR3, the DNA is TGTGCCAGTAGTAGGACCCCCGCCGGGACAGATACGCAGTATTTT. Protein: CASSRTPAGTDTQYF.

This chain uses TRBV5-1 with TRBJ1-1, with D hard to call. V lost 0 bases, J lost 0 bases, and 12 bases lay in between. The germline V gene has CDR1 SGHRS and CDR2 YFSETQ. The CDR3 has 16 amino acids. The DNA of the CDR3 is TGCGCCAGCAGCTTGGAATTACCGGGAGTGAACACTGAAGCTTTCTTT. Amino acids: CASSLELPGVNTEAFF.

The gene calls are TRBV19 and TRBJ1-2, with no clear D. The CDR3 has 14 amino acids. The ends were cut back, 3 bases at V and 2 bases at J, with 10 bases in the middle. CDR1 LNHDA and CDR2 SQIVND come from the germline V gene (reference sequence). The CDR3 loop is CASSIRSENYGYTF. The CDR3 region has the DNA TGTGCCAGTAGTATTCGTTCAGAAAACTATGGCTACACCTTC.

The chain recombines TRBV9 with TRBJ2-3, with D perhaps being TRBD1 or TRBD2 (5 bases each). The V gene's germline CDR1 is SGDLS and CDR2 YYNGEE. Trimming left V 3 bases short and J 3 bases short, with 14 bases between. CDR3 size: 15 residues. CDR3 DNA: TGTGCCAGCAGCGAACGGATCTGGGGGACAGATACGCAGTATTTT. This encodes CASSERIWGTDTQYF.

This rearrangement joins TRBV7-2 to TRBJ2-3; D gene unclear. CDR1 and CDR2 from the germline V gene are SGHTA and FQGNSA. The CDR3 spans 15 residues. Trimming pared 4 bases from V and 2 bases from J, leaving 13 bases between. CDR3 amino acids: CASSSTVYSTDTQYF. CDR3 DNA: TGTGCCAGCAGCTCAACAGTGTACTCCACAGATACGCAGTATTTT.

The chain is built from TRBV7-2 and TRBJ1-1; TRBD1 agrees at 7 bases. The germline gives CDR1 SGHTA, CDR2 FQGNSA. The CDR3 is made up of 15 amino acids. Trimming at V came to 2 bases and at J to 5 bases, leaving 8 bases not matched to a gene. DNA of the CDR3: TGTGCCAGCAGCTTACCGCGGACAGGAGGGACTGAAGCTTTCTTT. Its translation: CASSLPRTGGTEAFF.

The chain couples TRBV6-6 to TRBJ2-7; TRBD1 might be the D (6 bases). The V gene's germline CDR1 is MNHNY and CDR2 SVGAGI (reference sequence). Trimming removed 8 bases from V and 2 bases from J, with 13 bases in between. The length of the CDR3 is 13 residues. CDR3 residues: CASRAGVTYEQYF. The CDR3 nucleotides are TGTGCCAGCCGGGCAGGGGTTACCTACGAGCAGTACTTC.

The chain recombines TRBV9 with TRBJ1-2; weak D call: TRBD1 (5 bases). CDR1 is SGDLS, CDR2 YYNGEE, per germline. V lost 0 bases and J lost 5, with 8 bases in between. The CDR3 covers 13 residues. CDR3 in amino acids: CASSVGAGYGYTF. The CDR3 DNA reads as TGTGCCAGCAGCGTAGGGGCAGGGTATGGCTACACCTTC. The variable domain in full, completed from reference TRBV9 and TRBJ1-2, reads DSGVTQTPKHLITATGQRVTLRCSPRSGDLSVYWYQQSLDQGLQFLIQYYNGEERAKGNILERFSAQQFPDLHSELNLSSLELGDSALYFCASSVGAGYGYTFGSGTRLTVV.

CDR3 in DNA: TGTGCCAGCAGTTACGACAGGAGTAGCAATCAGCCCCAGCATTTT. It codes for CASSYDRSSNQPQHF. This chain joins TRBV6-6 and TRBJ1-5; tentatively, D is TRBD1 (6 bases). V lost 2 bases and J 0 bases, leaving 8 bases between the germline ends. The CDR3 runs to 15 residues. Germline V gives CDR1 MNHNY, CDR2 SVGAGI (reference sequence).

V and J are TRBV18 and TRBJ1-2, with 9 bases matching TRBD1. V shed 1 base and J 10 bases; nucleotides not matched to a gene: 4. The V gene's germline CDR1 is KGHSH and CDR2 LQKENI. The CDR3 contains 13 residues. The CDR3 loop reads CASSPLDRGDYTF. The DNA for the CDR3 is TGTGCCAGCTCACCACTCGACAGGGGGGACTACACCTTC.

V usage is TRBV5-1 and J usage is TRBJ1-4; no firm D call. The V end lost 4 bases, the J end lost 8 bases, and 12 bases lay between the germline ends. The CDR3 runs 13 residues. Germline lookup yields CDR1 SGHRS and CDR2 YFSETQ. CDR3 sequence reads: CASSEEGYEKLFF. DNA for the CDR3: TGCGCCAGCAGCGAGGAGGGATACGAAAAACTGTTTTTT.

V gene TRBV11-2 combines with J gene TRBJ2-5; possible D gene TRBD2, 5 bases. CDR3 length: 15 amino acids. Germline V gene data show CDR1 as SGHAT and CDR2 as FQNNGV. V lost 5 bases, J lost 1 base, and 14 bases lay in between. The CDR3 bases are TGTGCCAGCAGCACCCTTGGAGCGGTCCAAGAGACCCAGTACTTC. This codes for CASSTLGAVQETQYF.

The rearrangement uses TRBV5-4 and TRBJ2-7; the match to TRBD2 covers 8 bases. Germline V lookup: CDR1 SGHNT, CDR2 YYREEE (reference sequence). There are 15 residues in the CDR3. V was pared by 0 bases and J by 2 bases, with 4 bases of the junction left unmatched. The CDR3 loop reads CASSLVGGATYEQYF. In DNA form, the CDR3 reads TGTGCCAGCAGCTTGGTCGGGGGGGCGACCTACGAGCAGTACTTC.

The chain joins TRBV9 to TRBJ2-1; D is possibly TRBD2 (6 bases). Trimming removed 0 bases at V and 6 bases at J, with 19 bases between. Germline CDR1 is SGDLS and CDR2 is YYNGEE. CDR3 length equals 17 residues. CDR3 region: CASSVVPSVGSGNEQFF. The CDR3, as DNA: TGTGCCAGCAGCGTAGTCCCTAGCGTCGGGAGTGGCAATGAGCAGTTCTTC.

The gene calls are TRBV11-3 and TRBJ1-2, with D uncertain. V gave up 5 bases and J gave up 7 bases, with 20 bases separating them. CDR3 length: 15 residues. CDR1 is SGHNT and CDR2 is YENEEA in the germline V gene. For the CDR3, the DNA is TGTGCCAGCAGCCTATCATTTGGCGGTTGGGTTGGCTACACCTTC. Protein sequence: CASSLSFGGWVGYTF.

The chain employs TRBV13 and TRBJ2-1; D is perhaps TRBD1 (5 bases). Trimming stripped 5 bases from V and 0 bases from J, with 20 bases between. Per germline, CDR1 PRHDT and CDR2 FYEKMQ (reference sequence). CDR3 length equals 18 residues. The DNA of the CDR3 is TGTGCCAGCAGCCCTGGGGCGTGGGGCAGAAGCTCCTACAATGAGCAGTTCTTC. This translates into CASSPGAWGRSSYNEQFF.

V and J are TRBV6-5 and TRBJ1-2; 7 bases map to TRBD1. The CDR3 runs to 16 residues. The germline V gene encodes CDR1 MNHEY and CDR2 SVGAGI. Trimming removed 0 bases from V and 2 bases from J; junction bases left unmatched: 6. CDR3 DNA: TGTGCCAGCAGTTACTCCGGGGGCAGGGGGAACTATGGCTACACCTTC. Translation: CASSYSGGRGNYGYTF.